Below, 28 T cell receptor beta chains from the same sample are listed, as sequenced in a study of vaccination effects on CD4 cells after COVID-19. Their cognate antigens are unknown. The data were produced by immunoSEQ multiplex PCR, yet TCRdb's version contains in-frame clones alone and is incomplete. The table has about 73,000 clones, around 73% seen once. Cells that had been cultured for about 10 days were the source of isolated CD4+ T cells. Of the BNT162b2 and mRNA-1273 vaccines, participants received two doses of one or the other. The sample here was CD4+ T cells from PBMCs cultured without peptide, taken after COVID-19 vaccination. The receptors were sampled from a human donor who received a COVID-19 vaccine.

This chain links TRBV5-1 with TRBJ2-4; tentatively, D is TRBD1 (5 bases). Germline V gene data show CDR1 as SGHRS and CDR2 as YFSETQ. CDR3 size: 16 residues. V was cut by 0 bases and J by 6 bases, with 16 bases left in between. The CDR3 DNA reads TGCGCCAGCAGCTTGGGACACCCTAGGCAGGGAAACATTCAGTACTTC. The encoded protein is CASSLGHPRQGNIQYF.

The chain couples TRBV19 to TRBJ2-3; TRBD2 matches 12 bases. Per the germline V gene, CDR1 is LNHDA and CDR2 is SQIVND (reference sequence). The J segment lost 5 bases and the V segment lost 3 bases, leaving 12 bases of the junction unmatched. The CDR3 has 18 amino acids. For the CDR3, the DNA is TGTGCCAGTAGTATCTTCCATGGCCTAGCGGGGGGGCAAGATACGCAGTATTTT. It specifies CASSIFHGLAGGQDTQYF.

This chain connects TRBV19 to TRBJ1-6; D may be TRBD1 (6 bases). Per germline, CDR1 LNHDA and CDR2 SQIVND (reference sequence). V shed 4 bases and J shed 7 bases, with 17 bases lying between them. The CDR3 consists of 16 residues. CDR3: CASSTRRGGANSPLHF. Written as DNA, the CDR3 is TGTGCCAGTAGTACGCGCCGGGGGGGCGCGAATTCACCCCTCCACTTT. The full variable domain, with the rest looked up from reference TRBV19 and TRBJ1-6, is DGGITQSPKYLFRKEGQNVTLSCEQNLNHDAMYWYRQDPGQGLRLIYYSQIVNDFQKGDIAEGYSVSREKKESFPLTVTSAQKNPTAFYLCASSTRRGGANSPLHFGNGTRLTVT.

This CDR3 reads CASSNVASPTGELFF. CDR3 in DNA: TGTGCCAGTAGTAATGTTGCTAGCCCGACCGGGGAGCTGTTTTTT. J is TRBJ2-2 and V is TRBV19, with a tentative D call TRBD2 (5 bases). The CDR3 covers 15 residues. The V end lost 4 bases, the J end lost 5 bases, and 14 bases lay between the germline ends. Germline V lookup: CDR1 LNHDA, CDR2 SQIVND (reference sequence).

The chain couples TRBV28 to TRBJ2-3; TRBD2 matches 10 bases. The CDR3 length is 16 residues. Trimming cost V 6 bases and J 5 bases; bases outside gene matches: 11. The germline V gene has CDR1 MDHEN and CDR2 SYDVKM. In DNA form, the CDR3 reads TGTGCCAGCAGCTTCGCGGGACTAGCGCTTGGAGATACGCAGTATTTT. Encoded protein: CASSFAGLALGDTQYF.

This clone has only a few counts. The chain uses TRBV18 and TRBJ1-6; D is undetermined. Trimming took off 3 bases at V and 2 bases at J, with 11 bases between the two ends. Looked up from germline, CDR1 is KGHSH and CDR2 is LQKENI. The CDR3 extends over 16 amino acids. The CDR3 sequence: CASSPLSQPYNSPLHF. The CDR3 DNA is TGTGCCAGCTCACCTCTGTCCCAGCCCTATAATTCACCCCTCCACTTT.

The V call is TRBV2, the J call TRBJ2-5; D not resolved. Between the trimmed V and J ends, which lost 6 bases and 5 bases, there was a span of 16 bases. In germline, CDR1 is SNHLY, CDR2 FYNNEI. The CDR3 covers 14 residues. The CDR3 nucleotides read TGTGCCAGCAGCCACCCGTTGGGGTCGGAGACCCAGTACTTC. Amino acids: CASSHPLGSETQYF.

This clone has more than one count but fewer than ten. The chain has TRBV19 and TRBJ1-1; 7 bases align to TRBD1. J was trimmed by 8 bases and V by 4 bases; bases with no gene match: 13. The germline V gene encodes CDR1 LNHDA and CDR2 SQIVND (reference sequence). CDR3 size: 15 residues. CDR3 amino acids: CASSTPDRFRGEAFF. CDR3 coding DNA: TGTGCCAGTAGTACCCCGGACAGGTTTAGAGGGGAAGCTTTCTTT.

CDR3: CASSPTGASGNTIYF. DNA of the CDR3: TGTGCCAGCAGCCCGACAGGGGCCTCTGGAAACACCATATATTTT. The rearrangement uses TRBV11-2 and TRBJ1-3, with 8 bases fitting TRBD1. After removal of 5 bases from V and 0 bases from J, the junction contained 3 bases not matched to a gene. The length of the CDR3 is 15 residues. In germline, CDR1 is SGHAT, CDR2 FQNNGV.

This chain uses TRBV7-2 with TRBJ1-5; TRBD1 matches 7 bases. Germline V gene sequence: CDR1 SGHTA, CDR2 FQGNSA. CDR3 length equals 14 residues. The junction had 8 bases not matched to a gene; V was cut back by 5 bases and J by 7 bases. CDR3 DNA sequence: TGTGCCAGCAGCATCCGGGGAGGGGGCCAGCCCCAGCATTTT. Its protein product is CASSIRGGGQPQHF. Full variable domain (remainder filled in from reference TRBV7-2 and TRBJ1-5): GAGVSQSPSNKVTEKGKDVELRCDPISGHTALYWYRQSLGQGLEFLIYFQGNSAPDKSGLPSDRFSAERTGGSVSTLTIQRTQQEDSAVYLCASSIRGGGQPQHFGDGTRLSIL.

V gene TRBV12-5 combines with J gene TRBJ2-4, with 8 bases lining up with TRBD2. Germline lookup yields CDR1 LGHNT and CDR2 FRNRAP. V lost 6 bases to trimming and J lost 6 bases; unmatched junction nucleotides: 7. The CDR3 runs to 14 residues. The CDR3 here is CASGLAGTINIQYF. The CDR3 bases are TGTGCTAGTGGCCTAGCGGGTACTATAAACATTCAGTACTTC.

V gene TRBV11-2 combines with J gene TRBJ2-1; a possible D gene is TRBD2 (5 bases). This CDR3 region has 15 residues. Germline V gives CDR1 SGHAT, CDR2 FQNNGV. The germline V and J ends were trimmed by 3 bases and 0 bases, with 9 bases remaining between them. This chain's CDR3 is CASSLSGTSYNEQFF. CDR3 DNA: TGTGCCAGCAGCTTGTCGGGAACCTCCTACAATGAGCAGTTCTTC.

The chain combines TRBV11-3 with TRBJ2-6; tentatively, D is TRBD2 (6 bases). Per germline, CDR1 SGHNT and CDR2 YENEEA. This CDR3 spans 18 amino acids. V was clipped by 1 base and J by 0 bases, with 13 bases between them. CDR3 DNA sequence: TGTGCCAGCAGCTTAGGTGGAGGGGCCACCTCTGGGGCCAACGTCCTGACTTTC. This translates into CASSLGGGATSGANVLTF.

The rearrangement uses TRBV7-8 and TRBJ1-1, with D uncertain. Between the trimmed V and J ends, which lost 3 bases and 1 base, there was a span of 12 bases. Germline-derived CDR1 and CDR2 are SGHVS and FQNEAQ. This CDR3 spans 15 amino acids. CDR3 bases: TGTGCCAGCAGCTTCTCCGCGCGAACGAACACTGAAGCTTTCTTT. Protein: CASSFSARTNTEAFF.

In its sample, this clone was seen a few times. This chain connects TRBV29-1 to TRBJ1-4, with 10 bases lining up with TRBD1. V lost 6 bases, J lost 5 bases, and 6 bases stayed unmatched. Germline assignment: CDR1 SQVTM and CDR2 ANQGSEA. The CDR3 length is 14 residues. In DNA form, the CDR3 reads TGCAGCGTGGGGGACAGGGGTACAAATGAAAAACTGTTTTTT. Translating gives CSVGDRGTNEKLFF.

The chain has TRBV2 and TRBJ1-3, with D unresolved. The V and J ends lost 6 bases and 0 bases respectively, with 9 bases between them. Germline loops: CDR1 SNHLY, CDR2 FYNNEI. The CDR3 sequence is 14 residues long. CDR3 in amino acids: CASSRTSSGNTIYF. The CDR3 bases are TGTGCCAGCAGCCGCACGAGCTCTGGAAACACCATATATTTT.

The rearrangement links TRBV14 to TRBJ2-6; TRBD1 might be the D (5 bases). CDR3 length equals 16 residues. In germline, CDR1 is SGHDN, CDR2 FVKESK. V lost 3 bases to trimming and J lost 2 bases, with 11 bases between them. For the CDR3, the DNA is TGTGCCAGCAGCCAGAGCAGGGTACCTGGGGCCAACGTCCTGACTTTC. It encodes CASSQSRVPGANVLTF.

This chain connects TRBV2 to TRBJ2-2; 7 bases fit TRBD1. The germline V gene has CDR1 SNHLY and CDR2 FYNNEI. The J segment lost 0 bases and the V segment lost 6 bases, leaving 4 bases of the junction unmatched. The CDR3 covers 15 residues. The CDR3: CASRRQGTNTGELFF. The CDR3 DNA reads TGTGCCAGCAGGCGACAGGGAACGAACACCGGGGAGCTGTTTTTT.

This clone came up once. This chain links TRBV4-1 with TRBJ2-1, with D perhaps TRBD2 (5 bases). The V gene's germline CDR1 is MGHRA and CDR2 YSYEKL. The CDR3 is 15 amino acids. V shed 2 bases and J shed 3 bases, with 11 bases lying between them. CDR3 sequence reads: CASSQLPGIYNEQFF. CDR3 bases: TGCGCCAGCAGCCAATTGCCGGGGATCTACAATGAGCAGTTCTTC.

The chain's CDR3 is CASSLGGYDQPQHF. CDR3 sequence (DNA): TGTGCCAGCAGCTTAGGGGGGTACGATCAGCCCCAGCATTTT. The chain employs TRBV7-8 and TRBJ1-5, with D possibly TRBD1 on 5 matching bases. CDR3 length: 14 residues. Looked up from germline, CDR1 is SGHVS and CDR2 is FQNEAQ. V gave up 1 base and J gave up 5 bases, with 9 bases separating them.

The chain uses TRBV12-3 or TRBV12-4 and TRBJ2-7, with 7 bases fitting TRBD2. The CDR3 sequence is 13 residues long. The J segment lost 6 bases and the V segment lost 2 bases, leaving 4 bases of the junction unmatched. Written as DNA, the CDR3 is TGTGCCAGCAGTTTAAGAGGGGAGGGCGAGCAGTACGTC. This translates into CASSLRGEGEQYV.

The V call is TRBV5-6, the J call TRBJ2-3; 8 nucleotides match TRBD2. The J segment lost 4 bases and the V segment lost 4 bases, leaving 11 bases of the junction unmatched. Germline V gives CDR1 SGHDT, CDR2 YYEEEE. The CDR3 is made up of 16 amino acids. Here the CDR3 reads CASSLYAGGAADTQYF. The CDR3 DNA reads TGTGCCAGCAGCCTCTACGCCGGGGGGGCTGCAGATACGCAGTATTTT. Using reference TRBV5-6 and TRBJ2-3 for the parts outside the CDR3, the full variable domain is DAGVTQSPTHLIKTRGQQVTLRCSPKSGHDTVSWYQQALGQGPQFIFQYYEEEERQRGNFPDRFSGHQFPNYSSELNVNALLLGDSALYLCASSLYAGGAADTQYFGPGTRLTVL.

This sequence joins TRBV4-1 and TRBJ2-5; no definite D call. CDR3 length: 13 amino acids. Trimming left V 4 bases short and J 5 bases short, with 11 bases between. CDR1 is MGHRA and CDR2 is YSYEKL in the germline V gene. DNA for the CDR3: TGCGCCAGCAGCCGATTATTATTCGAGACCCAGTACTTC. It codes for CASSRLLFETQYF.

The V call is TRBV5-1, the J call TRBJ2-6, with D uncertain. The CDR3 is 15 amino acids. V was shortened by 2 bases and J by 1 base, with 7 bases between the two germline ends. The germline CDR1 and CDR2 sequences are SGHRS and YFSETQ. Here the CDR3 DNA reads TGCGCCAGCAGCTTCTGGGAATCTGGGGCCAACGTCCTGACTTTC. It is translated as CASSFWESGANVLTF.

In this sample, this clone turned up once. The chain joins TRBV4-1 to TRBJ1-1, with TRBD1 identical over 7 bases. Germline loops: CDR1 MGHRA, CDR2 YSYEKL. The J segment lost 11 bases and the V segment lost 1 base, leaving 4 bases of the junction unmatched. The CDR3 contains 12 residues. The CDR3 spells CASSQVDRVAFF. The CDR3 DNA follows: TGCGCCAGCAGCCAAGTTGACAGGGTGGCTTTCTTT.

This clone was observed a handful of times. The rearrangement uses TRBV5-1 and TRBJ2-1; D is ambiguous. From germline, CDR1 is SGHRS and CDR2 YFSETQ. V was clipped by 5 bases and J by 0 bases, with 12 bases between them. The CDR3 is 15 amino acids. The CDR3: CASSLSGVSYNEQFF. The CDR3 DNA sequence: TGCGCCAGCAGTCTAAGTGGTGTCTCCTACAATGAGCAGTTCTTC.

This clone has only a few counts. The rearrangement uses TRBV7-3 and TRBJ2-5; D gene unclear. This CDR3 has 13 residues. CDR1 and CDR2 (germline): SGHTA, FQGTGA. Trimming pared 1 base from V and 2 bases from J, leaving 5 bases between. The CDR3 reads CASSLSTQETQYF. The CDR3 bases are TGTGCCAGCAGCTTAAGTACACAAGAGACCCAGTACTTC.

The chain recombines TRBV6-4 with TRBJ1-1; 7 bases map to TRBD1. The J segment lost 5 bases and the V segment lost 4 bases, leaving 7 bases of the junction unmatched. Germline assignment: CDR1 MRHNA and CDR2 SNTAGT. CDR3 length equals 14 residues. CDR3 sequence (DNA): TGTGCCAGCAGTGCAAACAGGGGAGGAACTGAAGCTTTCTTT. Translated: CASSANRGGTEAFF.